A single sample is the source of the 25 T cell receptor beta chains below, sequenced in a study of cytomegalovirus exposure and HLA in healthy donors. The protocol was immunoSEQ multiplex PCR, while the TCRdb copy is restricted to in-frame clones and leaves out a portion. Counted here are hundreds of thousands of clones, about 86% occurring once; the ten biggest clones make up 2.5% to 3%. The sample consisted of PBMCs. The receptors come from a man aged 18 to 29 in good health and CMV-seronegative.

The chain is built from TRBV4-3 and TRBJ2-7; D may be TRBD1 (5 bases). This CDR3 is 16 amino acids long. Looked up from germline, CDR1 is LGHNA and CDR2 is YSLEER. The germline V and J ends were trimmed by 0 bases and 2 bases, with 14 bases remaining between them. CDR3 DNA: TGCGCCAGCAGCCAAGAGCTTTGGCAGGGTCCCTACGAGCAGTACTTC. Translating it yields CASSQELWQGPYEQYF.

The chain recombines TRBV6-6 with TRBJ2-7, with TRBD1 matching 8 bases. Germline V CDR1 and CDR2: MNHNY, SVGAGI (reference sequence). With V trimmed by 6 bases and J by 3 bases, 10 bases remained unmatched. The CDR3 totals 15 residues. Here the CDR3 reads CASRQTTGEFYEQYF. Written as DNA, the CDR3 is TGTGCCAGCAGACAAACGACAGGGGAGTTCTACGAGCAGTACTTC.

This clone came up once. V gene TRBV9 combines with J gene TRBJ2-1; 7 nucleotides agree with TRBD2. Per the germline V gene, CDR1 is SGDLS and CDR2 is YYNGEE. The length of the CDR3 is 15 residues. Trimming took 0 bases from V and 6 from J; bases not matched to a gene: 6. CDR3 coding DNA: TGTGCCAGCAGCGTAGGGGGCGGGAGTGGCAATGAGCAGTTCTTC. Translation: CASSVGGGSGNEQFF.

This chain's CDR3 is CASAGTVHSYEQYF. In DNA form, the CDR3 reads TGCGCCAGCGCAGGGACAGTCCACTCCTACGAGCAGTACTTC. The chain has TRBV4-3 and TRBJ2-7, with 7 positions matching TRBD1. Losses at the gene ends were 8 bases for V and 0 bases for J; bases not matched to a gene: 7. CDR1 and CDR2 from the germline V gene are LGHNA and YSLEER. This CDR3 has 14 residues.

The chain is built from TRBV6-5 and TRBJ2-1; TRBD2 is a possible D gene (6 bases). Looked up from germline, CDR1 is MNHEY and CDR2 is SVGAGI. The CDR3 loop spans 14 amino acids. The V end lost 0 bases, the J end lost 8 bases, and 11 bases lay between the germline ends. The CDR3 DNA sequence: TGTGCCAGCAGTTACTCGCTGCGGGGCGATGAGCAGTTCTTC. It codes for CASSYSLRGDEQFF.

The table lists this clone with a count of one. This chain connects TRBV5-8 to TRBJ1-6, with D unclear. This CDR3 spans 13 amino acids. Germline V CDR1 and CDR2: SGHTS, YDEGEE. The V end was cut by 3 bases, the J end by 10 bases, with 11 bases between. As DNA, the CDR3 is TGTGCCAGCAGCTCTACTCTGTTCTCACCCCTCCACTTT. Translated: CASSSTLFSPLHF.

This chain joins TRBV10-3 and TRBJ2-7; TRBD2 agrees at 10 bases. This CDR3 comprises 14 residues. Germline values: CDR1 ENHRY, CDR2 SYGVKD. With 5 bases clipped from V and 9 bases from J, the junction kept 10 bases outside the gene matches. This CDR3 reads CAISSGRAELGQYF. The CDR3 nucleotides are TGTGCCATCAGTAGCGGGAGGGCCGAATTGGGGCAGTACTTC.

This chain links TRBV19 with TRBJ2-1; 11 bases match TRBD1. The germline gives CDR1 LNHDA, CDR2 SQIVND (reference sequence). The length of the CDR3 is 12 residues. V dropped 10 bases and J dropped 8; count of bases not matched to a gene: 4. Here the CDR3 DNA reads TGTGCCACTACGGACAGGGGGCATGAGCAGTTCTTC. This translates into CATTDRGHEQFF.

This chain connects TRBV11-2 to TRBJ2-1; TRBD2 is a possible D gene (6 bases). The V end lost 5 bases, the J end lost 6 bases, and 20 bases lay between the germline ends. This CDR3 is 16 amino acids long. Germline assignment: CDR1 SGHAT and CDR2 FQNNGV. CDR3 loop: CASSQRRDRPPNEQFF. In DNA, the CDR3 is TGTGCCAGCAGCCAACGGAGGGACCGACCCCCCAATGAGCAGTTCTTC.

The chain links TRBV7-8 to TRBJ2-7, with TRBD2 matching 12 bases. V gave up 5 bases and J gave up 5 bases; unmatched junction bases: 13. The CDR3 has 17 residues. Per the germline V gene, CDR1 is SGHVS and CDR2 is FQNEAQ. The CDR3 region is CASSTRLAGEVWDEQYF. In DNA form, the CDR3 reads TGTGCCAGCAGCACTAGACTAGCGGGAGAGGTATGGGACGAGCAGTACTTC.

The CDR3 region is CASRDGTPYSPLHF. The CDR3 nucleotides are TGCGCCAGCCGAGATGGGACACCCTATTCACCCCTCCACTTT. V usage is TRBV10-2 and J usage is TRBJ1-6; maybe TRBD1 (6 bases). Germline CDR1 reads WSHSY; CDR2 reads SAAADI. The length of the CDR3 is 14 residues. V gave up 8 bases and J gave up 8 bases, with 16 bases separating them.

This chain joins TRBV7-6 and TRBJ1-6; the D is unclear. The CDR3 has 16 residues. Germline lookup yields CDR1 SGHVS and CDR2 FNYEAQ. The V and J ends lost 1 base and 8 bases respectively, with 15 bases between them. This CDR3 is CASSLGAGRKDSPLHF. The DNA for the CDR3 is TGTGCCAGCAGCTTAGGAGCGGGCAGGAAGGATTCACCCCTCCACTTT.

The chain links TRBV15 to TRBJ1-5; D gene uncertain. CDR3 size: 15 residues. Germline assignment: CDR1 LNHNV and CDR2 YYDKDF (reference sequence). V lost 0 bases and J lost 4, with 10 bases in between. The CDR3 protein is CATSRDKSPNQPQHF. The CDR3 nucleotides read TGTGCCACCAGCAGAGATAAGAGCCCGAATCAGCCCCAGCATTTT. Full variable domain (missing parts from reference TRBV15 and TRBJ1-5): DAMVIQNPRYQVTQFGKPVTLSCSQTLNHNVMYWYQQKSSQAPKLLFHYYDKDFNNEADTPDNFQSRRPNTSFCFLDIRSPGLGDTAMYLCATSRDKSPNQPQHFGDGTRLSIL.

V gene TRBV5-1 combines with J gene TRBJ2-2; TRBD1 matches at 7 bases. Looked up from germline, CDR1 is SGHRS and CDR2 is YFSETQ. The CDR3 has 13 residues. After removal of 7 bases from V and 2 bases from J, the junction contained 2 bases not matched to a gene. This chain's CDR3 is CASGQDNTGELFF. In DNA, the CDR3 is TGCGCCAGCGGACAGGACAACACCGGGGAGCTGTTTTTT.

Only a few counts were recorded for this clone. The chain recombines TRBV27 with TRBJ2-6; 7 bases match TRBD2. The germline V gene has CDR1 MNHEY and CDR2 SMNVEV (reference sequence). V was clipped by 6 bases and J by 2 bases; unmatched bases: 1. The CDR3 has 14 amino acids. The CDR3 here is CASSRGAGANVLTF. The CDR3 nucleotides are TGTGCCAGCAGCCGGGGGGCTGGGGCCAACGTCCTGACTTTC.

This CDR3 is CASSEGSGLIYEQYF. DNA for the CDR3: TGTGCCAGCAGTGAAGGATCGGGACTCATCTACGAGCAGTACTTC. This chain links TRBV2 with TRBJ2-7, with a tentative D call TRBD2 (6 bases). The CDR3 loop spans 15 amino acids. Between the trimmed V and J ends, which lost 1 base and 3 bases, there was a span of 13 bases. CDR1 SNHLY and CDR2 FYNNEI come from the germline V gene.

The chain recombines TRBV6-6 with TRBJ2-5, with TRBD1 as a possible D gene (5 bases). Germline loops: CDR1 MNHNY, CDR2 SVGAGI (reference sequence). The CDR3 consists of 14 residues. Trimming left V 5 bases short and J 5 bases short, with 15 bases between. This CDR3 is CASSRTSLGETQYF. In DNA form, the CDR3 reads TGTGCCAGCAGTCGGACAAGCCTCGGGGAGACCCAGTACTTC.

The chain joins TRBV2 to TRBJ2-7; the match to TRBD2 covers 7 bases. Germline V lookup: CDR1 SNHLY, CDR2 FYNNEI. The CDR3 has 13 amino acids. J gave up 7 bases and V 5 bases, and 8 bases lay outside the gene matches. CDR3 protein: CASSPIAGKEQYF. The CDR3 DNA follows: TGTGCCAGCAGTCCCATAGCGGGTAAGGAGCAGTACTTC.

V usage is TRBV9 and J usage is TRBJ2-2; no reliable D call. Germline V gene lookup returns CDR1 SGDLS and CDR2 YYNGEE. There are 17 residues in the CDR3. Trimming took 1 base from V and 2 from J, leaving 15 bases between them. CDR3 DNA: TGTGCCAGCAGCGTAAGCCCTTCGCGAGCAAACACCGGGGAGCTGTTTTTT. As protein: CASSVSPSRANTGELFF.

This rearrangement joins TRBV6-5 to TRBJ1-5; 7 bases are shared with TRBD1. Germline lookup yields CDR1 MNHEY and CDR2 SVGAGI. Germline trimming cut 11 bases from V and 6 bases from J; bases unmatched to any gene: 13. This CDR3 comprises 14 residues. CDR3 in amino acids: CAGAEQGLFQPQHF. The DNA of the CDR3 is TGTGCCGGGGCAGAACAGGGGCTATTTCAGCCCCAGCATTTT.

The rearrangement links TRBV7-3 to TRBJ2-3; no reliable D call. Germline CDR1 SGHTA, CDR2 FQGTGA. CDR3 size: 13 residues. The V end lost 4 bases, the J end lost 6 bases, and 11 bases lay between the germline ends. The DNA for the CDR3 is TGTGCCAGCAGCTCCCCGGGTGGGGATACGCAGTATTTT. Residues: CASSSPGGDTQYF.

The CDR3 region is CASSLRDRALDTQYF. DNA of the CDR3: TGTGCCAGCAGCTTAAGGGACAGGGCCCTTGATACGCAGTATTTT. V and J are TRBV7-3 and TRBJ2-3; 9 bases agree with TRBD1. The germline CDR1 and CDR2 sequences are SGHTA and FQGTGA. Trimming took 1 base from V and 6 from J; bases not matched to a gene: 5. CDR3 length: 15 amino acids.

The CDR3 nucleotides are TGTGCCAGCAGTGAATCGCGGGGCGCCCGCCTTAGCTCCTATAATTCACCCCTCCACTTT. Translating it yields CASSESRGARLSSYNSPLHF. This chain links TRBV2 with TRBJ1-6; D possibly corresponds to TRBD1 (5 bases). CDR3 length: 20 amino acids. Germline-derived CDR1 and CDR2 are SNHLY and FYNNEI. V lost 2 bases and J lost 0, with 20 bases in between.

This chain joins TRBV6-5 and TRBJ1-2; 7 bases line up with TRBD1. CDR1 is MNHEY, CDR2 SVGAGI, per germline. The CDR3 has 15 amino acids. Unmatched junction bases numbered 10, after V lost 5 bases and J lost 4 bases. The CDR3 spells CASSATGQPIYGYTF. CDR3 DNA: TGTGCCAGCAGTGCGACGGGACAGCCTATCTATGGCTACACCTTC.

The chain uses TRBV7-8 and TRBJ2-2; no reliable D call. Germline V gives CDR1 SGHVS, CDR2 FQNEAQ. The germline V and J ends were trimmed by 1 base and 5 bases, with 5 bases remaining between them. This CDR3 is 13 amino acids long. The CDR3 is CASSLVETGELFF. The CDR3 DNA is TGTGCCAGCAGCTTAGTAGAAACCGGGGAGCTGTTTTTT.